Presented here are 9 T cell receptor beta chains from one specimen sequenced in a study of blood T cell repertoires in COVID-19. Clones were sequenced by immunoSEQ multiplex PCR, and TCRdb holds only the in-frame ones, with some missing. This table has 340,000 or so clones, 65% to 90% appearing once. The sequencing sample was made of PBMCs or T cells enriched from blood (not recorded which). The receptors here all came from a middle-aged woman with acute COVID-19.

The V call is TRBV9, the J call TRBJ2-1, with 10 positions matching TRBD2. Germline V gene data show CDR1 as SGDLS and CDR2 as YYNGEE. Trimming cost V 0 bases and J 4 bases; bases outside gene matches: 7. The CDR3 covers 17 residues. CDR3 sequence (DNA): TGTGCCAGCAGCGTAGTGGGGCTAGCGGGAGCTTACAATGAGCAGTTCTTC. It is translated as CASSVVGLAGAYNEQFF.

V usage is TRBV28 and J usage is TRBJ2-7; perhaps TRBD2 as D (5 bases). The CDR3 length is 14 residues. Germline CDR1 and CDR2: MDHEN and SYDVKM. Trimming pared 6 bases from V and 9 bases from J, leaving 21 bases between. This CDR3 reads CASSPTAGSSVQYF. The CDR3 coding sequence is TGTGCCAGCAGCCCCACCGCGGGCTCGTCGGTGCAGTACTTC.

V and J are TRBV7-8 and TRBJ1-1; no definite D call. The CDR3 spans 14 residues. Deletions cut 1 base from V and 0 bases from J, with 6 bases between. From germline, CDR1 is SGHVS and CDR2 FQNEAQ. CDR3 in amino acids: CASSLDELNTEAFF. The CDR3 DNA sequence: TGTGCCAGCAGCTTAGACGAGTTGAACACTGAAGCTTTCTTT. The complete variable domain, with remaining parts taken from reference TRBV7-8 and TRBJ1-1, reads GAGVSQSPRYKVAKRGQDVALRCDPISGHVSLFWYQQALGQGPEFLTYFQNEAQLDKSGLPSDRFFAERPEGSVSTLKIQRTQQEDSAVYLCASSLDELNTEAFFGQGTRLTVV.

The CDR3 bases are TGTGCCAGCAGCCCTTGGACAGGGATTAATTCACCCCTCCACTTT. Its translation is CASSPWTGINSPLHF. The rearrangement links TRBV14 to TRBJ1-6; 8 bases agree with TRBD1. The CDR3 spans 15 residues. J was trimmed by 6 bases and V by 4 bases; bases with no gene match: 5. Per germline, CDR1 SGHDN and CDR2 FVKESK.

For the CDR3, the DNA is TGTGCAAGTCGCTTAGCGAAACCTATGACCTACGAGCAGTACTTC. This translates into CASRLAKPMTYEQYF. This chain joins TRBV12-2 and TRBJ2-7; the D segment call TRBD2 is taken from the table without a DNA check. TRBV12-2 is reported as a pseudogene. CDR3 length equals 15 residues.

The V call is TRBV4-3, the J call TRBJ1-5; tentative D call: TRBD1 (6 bases). V dropped 0 bases and J dropped 6 bases, with 12 bases sitting between them. Germline lookup yields CDR1 LGHNA and CDR2 YSLEER. The CDR3 loop spans 15 amino acids. The CDR3 is CASSQDRGYGQPQHF. Written as DNA, the CDR3 is TGCGCCAGCAGCCAAGACAGGGGATACGGTCAGCCCCAGCATTTT.

The rearrangement links TRBV5-1 to TRBJ1-1; tentatively, D is TRBD1 (5 bases). The CDR3 contains 13 residues. Trimming removed 0 bases from V and 6 bases from J, with 9 bases in between. The germline gives CDR1 SGHRS, CDR2 YFSETQ. CDR3 nucleotides: TGCGCCAGCAGCTTGGACAGGTGGGCTGAAGCTTTCTTT. It is translated as CASSLDRWAEAFF.

V usage is TRBV7-8 and J usage is TRBJ2-7; 7 positions match TRBD1. The trim removed 3 bases at V and 2 bases at J, leaving 16 bases unmatched. The CDR3 consists of 18 residues. The germline V gene has CDR1 SGHVS and CDR2 FQNEAQ. CDR3 sequence (DNA): TGTGCCAGCAGCTTTTTAAGGGATAGGACAGGAAGACCCTACGAGCAGTACTTC. This sequence encodes CASSFLRDRTGRPYEQYF.

The chain has TRBV19 and TRBJ1-5, with 11 nucleotides matching TRBD1. This CDR3 is 16 amino acids long. V lost 3 bases to trimming and J lost 7 bases; unmatched junction nucleotides: 8. Germline assignment: CDR1 LNHDA and CDR2 SQIVND (reference sequence). The CDR3 DNA reads TGTGCCAGTAGTATGCTAAACGGACAGGGGGCCCAGCCCCAGCATTTT. Its protein product is CASSMLNGQGAQPQHF.